The text below deals with one T cell receptor (beta chain). Its antigen is currently not known. No base quality information exists; no much larger clone differs at one position. The data originate from a study of response to subunit inactivated influenza vaccine (dated by TCRdb to 2016 to 2019). Context from the whole study: To follow how T cells responded to a trivalent subunit inactivated influenza vaccine, the researchers relied on deep quantitative profiling of the T cell receptor repertoire.

V loses 6 bases at its end and J loses 3 bases; junction bases beyond the gene matches: 2. The CDR3, cysteine through phenylalanine, is 15 amino acids long. The entry retains the CDR3 DNA only, 45 bases that are in frame from base 1. Based on the germline V gene, the CDR1 and CDR2 sequences are MNHNS and SASEGT. The time point tag for this specimen amounts to: around 45 days after influenza vaccine administration. The full study reports these points: The authors suggested that each seasonal influenza vaccination may recruit only a limited number of new T cells.

Receptor libraries were prepared by RT-PCR. Sequencing took place on an Illumina HiSeq 2500. The raw public reads went through TCRdb reprocessing: fastp at Q25, MiXCR clone calling, in-frame beta chains kept. Rows are unified per CDR3 protein, each entry keeping the most common DNA and genes. This sample has over 450,000 distinct CDR3 sequences in its table, and 13% of those were observed once. The ten largest clones take up roughly 14% of the sample. The clonotype originates from a man aged 45-60 years who received an inactivated influenza vaccine. Donor details come from another sample of the same person, matched by shared clones. This chain joins TRBV6-1 to TRBJ2-1; TRBD2 aligns with 13 central bases. The sample was PBMCs from blood, taken roughly 6 weeks after vaccination. This receptor has the CDR3 CASRLAGGVYNEQFF. The nucleotides are TGTGCCAGCAGACTAGCGGGAGGGGTCTACAATGAGCAGTTCTTC.